These 25 T cell receptor beta chains share one sample of origin, sequenced in a study of regulatory T cells in long-lasting Graves disease. Arm-PCR of CDR3 regions with iRepertoire HTBI primers generated TCR beta libraries. One entry per CDR3 protein, called by TCRdb with MiXCR from the multiplex PCR reads. Of 250,000 to 300,000 distinct CDR3 sequences listed, approximately 20% were seen once; the top ten hold around 15%. Regarding time point: newly diagnosed GD, antithyroid drugs for less than 3 months. From RNA extracted from PBMCs, the TCR library was made. These data were also reused for a study on T cells in Graves' hyperthyroidism and ophthalmopathy.

Sample: peripheral blood mononuclear cells (PBMCs), taken at new diagnosis, from a patient treated with antithyroid drugs. These receptor sequences come from a woman in her thirties with Graves disease.

This CDR3 reads CSARETSGGGGQETQYF. The CDR3 DNA reads TGCAGTGCTAGAGAAACTAGCGGGGGGGGAGGCCAAGAGACCCAGTACTTC. The chain recombines TRBV20-1 with TRBJ2-5; 13 positions agree with TRBD2. This CDR3 has 17 amino acids. Germline-derived CDR1 and CDR2 are DFQATT and SNEGSKA (reference sequence). V was pared by 0 bases and J by 1 base, with 5 bases of the junction left unmatched.

This clonotype was observed a few times. The chain couples TRBV19 to TRBJ1-2; possibly TRBD1 for D (6 bases). V lost 5 bases to trimming and J lost 4 bases, with 11 bases between them. From germline, CDR1 is LNHDA and CDR2 SQIVND (reference sequence). The CDR3 length is 13 residues. This CDR3 is CASSARTVYGYTF. CDR3 DNA sequence: TGTGCCAGTAGTGCTCGGACAGTCTATGGCTACACCTTC.

This clonotype was picked up many times. The V call is TRBV7-2, the J call TRBJ1-2; D is perhaps TRBD1 (6 bases). The CDR3 extends over 13 amino acids. The germline V gene has CDR1 SGHTA and CDR2 FQGNSA. Trimming shortened V by 8 bases and J by 3 bases, and 13 bases separated the two germline ends. The CDR3 is CASSPHRDYGYTF. The CDR3 coding sequence is TGTGCCAGCTCACCGCACAGGGACTATGGCTACACCTTC.

This clonotype has ten or more counts. This chain uses TRBV19 with TRBJ1-2, with TRBD1 as a possible D gene (6 bases). The CDR3 has 14 residues. Germline V gene lookup returns CDR1 LNHDA and CDR2 SQIVND (reference sequence). Trimming removed 2 bases from V and 6 bases from J, with 13 bases in between. This chain's CDR3 is CASSILDSIHGYTF. DNA of the CDR3: TGTGCCAGTAGTATACTGGACAGCATTCATGGCTACACCTTC.

This clonotype has ten or more counts. The chain couples TRBV20-1 to TRBJ2-1; TRBD2 is a possible D gene (5 bases). The CDR3 length is 14 residues. Per the germline V gene, CDR1 is DFQATT and CDR2 is SNEGSKA (reference sequence). The V and J ends lost 3 bases and 4 bases respectively, with 13 bases between them. CDR3 residues: CSARRVNPYNEQFF. CDR3 nucleotides: TGCAGTGCTAGGCGGGTCAATCCTTACAATGAGCAGTTCTTC.

This clonotype has ten or more counts. This sequence joins TRBV7-2 and TRBJ2-5; D might be TRBD2 (6 bases). The ends were cut back, 4 bases at V and 1 base at J, with 22 bases in the middle. The V gene's germline CDR1 is SGHTA and CDR2 FQGNSA. The CDR3 has 18 amino acids. In DNA, the CDR3 is TGTGCCAGCAGCTCTGATGTGGGGCGGGACCTCTCCCAAGAGACCCAGTACTTC. This codes for CASSSDVGRDLSQETQYF.

This clonotype was recorded a few times. The gene calls are TRBV20-1 and TRBJ2-1; 9 positions agree with TRBD2. J lost 2 bases, V lost 2 bases, and 4 bases had no gene match. Germline CDR1 and CDR2: DFQATT and SNEGSKA (reference sequence). The CDR3 is 15 residues long. This chain's CDR3 is CSARPLAGTYNEQFF. In DNA form, the CDR3 reads TGCAGTGCTAGACCACTAGCGGGCACCTACAATGAGCAGTTCTTC.

The sample holds many counts of this clonotype. The rearrangement links TRBV29-1 to TRBJ1-5; possibly TRBD1 for D (6 bases). Germline-derived CDR1 and CDR2 are SQVTM and ANQGSEA. V lost 6 bases to trimming and J lost 4 bases, with 22 bases between them. CDR3 length equals 16 residues. DNA of the CDR3: TGCAGCGTCTCACAAGGGGGGGTAGGGGCAAATCAGCCCCAGCATTTT. Protein: CSVSQGGVGANQPQHF.

This clonotype was observed at least ten times. This rearrangement joins TRBV5-1 to TRBJ2-3; D ambiguous. Trimming removed 0 bases from V and 0 bases from J, with 8 bases in between. The CDR3 contains 15 residues. Germline V gene data show CDR1 as SGHRS and CDR2 as YFSETQ. The CDR3 sequence is CASSLAFGSTDTQYF. CDR3 bases: TGCGCCAGCAGCTTGGCCTTTGGCAGCACAGATACGCAGTATTTT.

The chain recombines TRBV4-1 with TRBJ1-3; perhaps TRBD1 as D (5 bases). CDR1 and CDR2 (germline): MGHRA, YSYEKL. The CDR3 sequence is 16 residues long. V lost 4 bases to trimming and J lost 0 bases, with 13 bases between them. The CDR3 sequence is CASSREGLTSGNTIYF. The CDR3 region has the DNA TGCGCCAGCAGCCGGGAGGGACTAACCTCTGGAAACACCATATATTTT.

This clonotype was picked up many times. The chain couples TRBV18 to TRBJ2-3; a weak D match, TRBD1 (5 bases). Germline V CDR1 and CDR2: KGHSH, LQKENI. This CDR3 region has 14 residues. Trimming removed 5 bases from V and 0 bases from J, with 9 bases in between. The CDR3 sequence is CASSADTSTDTQYF. DNA for the CDR3: TGTGCCAGCTCAGCGGACACGAGCACAGATACGCAGTATTTT.

There are many counts of this clonotype. This chain uses TRBV20-1 with TRBJ2-1; TRBD2 matches 11 bases. The germline V gene has CDR1 DFQATT and CDR2 SNEGSKA (reference sequence). V was pared by 3 bases and J by 8 bases, with 6 bases of the junction left unmatched. The CDR3 is 14 amino acids. The DNA for the CDR3 is TGCAGTGCTAGCCAAGGGACTAGCGGAGATGAGCAGTTCTTC. Encoded protein: CSASQGTSGDEQFF.

This clonotype was observed at least ten times. The CDR3 loop reads CASSQVGRGLGGYTF. The DNA for the CDR3 is TGTGCCAGCAGCCAAGTGGGCAGGGGTTTAGGGGGCTACACCTTC. The chain carries TRBV3-1 and TRBJ1-2; D possibly corresponds to TRBD1 (6 bases). The ends were cut back, 1 base at V and 8 bases at J, with 17 bases in the middle. This CDR3 has 15 residues. The germline gives CDR1 LGHDT, CDR2 YNNKEL (reference sequence).

In this sample, this clonotype turned up many times. V usage is TRBV5-1 and J usage is TRBJ2-7, with D maybe TRBD2 (5 bases). This CDR3 contains 14 residues. CDR1 and CDR2 from the germline V gene are SGHRS and YFSETQ. The germline V and J ends were trimmed by 4 bases and 0 bases, with 11 bases remaining between them. The CDR3 DNA is TGCGCCAGCAGCCGGACTGATTTCTCCTACGAGCAGTACTTC. Its protein product is CASSRTDFSYEQYF.

This clonotype was recorded at least ten times. V is TRBV7-2 and J is TRBJ1-2, with no clear D. V was pared by 2 bases and J by 6 bases, with 7 bases between. This CDR3 is built from 12 residues. Per the germline V gene, CDR1 is SGHTA and CDR2 is FQGNSA. Here the CDR3 reads CASSLFQDGYTF. CDR3 nucleotide sequence: TGTGCCAGCAGCTTATTCCAGGATGGCTACACCTTC.

The J gene is TRBJ1-6, the V gene TRBV19; D is uncertain. The ends were cut back, 8 bases at V and 8 bases at J, with 13 bases in the middle. Germline V gene sequence: CDR1 LNHDA, CDR2 SQIVND (reference sequence). The CDR3 length is 13 residues. The CDR3 DNA follows: TGTGCCAGTGTTGGAGATCGGGATTCACCCCTCCACTTT. This gives the protein CASVGDRDSPLHF.

This clonotype was observed many times. The gene calls are TRBV20-1 and TRBJ2-1; TRBD2 is a possible D gene (6 bases). V dropped 4 bases and J dropped 4 bases, with 8 bases sitting between them. The CDR3 is 12 residues long. Germline V gene lookup returns CDR1 DFQATT and CDR2 SNEGSKA (reference sequence). The CDR3 DNA reads as TGCAGTGCTACGCGGGGTTACAATGAGCAGTTCTTC. Translating it yields CSATRGYNEQFF.

This clonotype was recorded at least ten times. The chain combines TRBV6-5 with TRBJ2-2, with a weak D call TRBD2 (6 bases). CDR3 length: 16 residues. From germline, CDR1 is MNHEY and CDR2 SVGAGI. Trimming pared 0 bases from V and 1 base from J, leaving 9 bases between. CDR3 nucleotide sequence: TGTGCCAGCAGTTACTCTCGGCGGGGGAACACCGGGGAGCTGTTTTTT. Its protein product is CASSYSRRGNTGELFF.

In this sample, this clonotype turned up many times. This chain uses TRBV2 with TRBJ2-6, with D possibly being TRBD1 (5 bases). Germline V lookup: CDR1 SNHLY, CDR2 FYNNEI. There are 18 residues in the CDR3. The ends were cut back, 3 bases at V and 0 bases at J, with 15 bases in the middle. The CDR3 nucleotides are TGTGCCAGCAGTGATCTTTCAGGGATCTCCTCTGGGGCCAACGTCCTGACTTTC. It is translated as CASSDLSGISSGANVLTF.

Ten or more counts support this clonotype. The chain carries TRBV6-1 and TRBJ2-1; D gene unclear. The V and J ends lost 2 bases and 2 bases respectively, with 7 bases between them. CDR1 and CDR2 from the germline V gene are MNHNS and SASEGT. The CDR3 contains 14 residues. In DNA form, the CDR3 reads TGTGCCAGCAGTGAACGGCTAGCCTACAATGAGCAGTTCTTC. This codes for CASSERLAYNEQFF.

This chain uses TRBV7-2 with TRBJ2-7, with TRBD2 matching 10 bases. J was trimmed by 2 bases and V by 5 bases; bases with no gene match: 6. This CDR3 has 15 amino acids. Looked up from germline, CDR1 is SGHTA and CDR2 is FQGNSA. CDR3 amino acids: CASSPELAGTYEQYF. Here the CDR3 DNA reads TGTGCCAGCAGCCCAGAACTAGCGGGGACCTACGAGCAGTACTTC.

This clonotype was observed at least ten times. The chain carries TRBV6-1 and TRBJ1-1; possible D gene TRBD1, 5 bases. V was clipped by 8 bases and J by 4 bases, with 20 bases between them. The CDR3 sequence is 15 residues long. CDR1 is MNHNS and CDR2 is SASEGT in the germline V gene. CDR3 sequence: CASPKEQGSGTEAFF. The CDR3 coding sequence is TGTGCCAGCCCAAAGGAGCAGGGTTCGGGCACTGAAGCTTTCTTT.

Comment on this clonotype: A far larger clone differs by one base, so this is likely a read error. V and J are TRBV11-3 and TRBJ2-1, with D possibly TRBD1 on 6 matching bases. The tail of the sequence fits TRBJ2-5 better, so the J call may be wrong. This CDR3 has 14 amino acids. CDR1 is SGHNT and CDR2 is YENEEA in the germline V gene. The CDR3 DNA follows: TGTGCCAGCAGCTGGGGACAAACCCAAGAGGCCCAGTACTTC. It is translated as CASSWGQTQEAQYF.

The V gene is TRBV19, the J gene TRBJ2-3; TRBD2 agrees at 12 bases. The CDR3 totals 16 residues. Germline V lookup: CDR1 LNHDA, CDR2 SQIVND (reference sequence). J was trimmed by 2 bases and V by 5 bases; bases with no gene match: 5. In DNA form, the CDR3 reads TGTGCCAGTAGTGTAACTAGCGGGGGGTCCACAGATACGCAGTATTTT. Amino acid sequence: CASSVTSGGSTDTQYF.

Concerning this clonotype: Given a far larger clone just one base away, this is likely a sequencing read error. The DNA of the CDR3 is TGTGCCGGCAGCACGGGACAGCTTAATTCACCCCTCCACTTT. Encoded protein: CAGSTGQLNSPLHF. The chain is built from TRBV7-2 and TRBJ1-6, with TRBD1 identical over 7 bases. In germline, CDR1 is SGHTA, CDR2 FQGNSA. This CDR3 has 14 residues.